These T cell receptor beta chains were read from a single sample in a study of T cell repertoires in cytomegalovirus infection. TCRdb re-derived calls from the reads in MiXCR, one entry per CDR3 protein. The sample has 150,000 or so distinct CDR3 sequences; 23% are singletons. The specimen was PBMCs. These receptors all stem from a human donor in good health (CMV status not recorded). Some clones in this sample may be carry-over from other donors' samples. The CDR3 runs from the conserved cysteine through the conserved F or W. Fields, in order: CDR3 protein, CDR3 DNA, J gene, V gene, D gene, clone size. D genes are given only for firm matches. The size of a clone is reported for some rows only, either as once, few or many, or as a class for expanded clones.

CDR3aa: CASSGSGRETQYF
CDR3nt: TGTGCCAGCAGCGGTTCGGGGAGAGAGACCCAGTACTTC
j_gene: TRBJ2-5
v_gene: TRBV5-4
d_gene: -
abundance: -

CDR3aa: CASSPQGRQETQYF
CDR3nt: TGTGCCAGCAGCCCACAGGGAAGGCAAGAGACCCAGTACTTC
j_gene: TRBJ2-5
v_gene: TRBV7-4
d_gene: -
abundance: -

CDR3aa: CASSPAGTGETQYF
CDR3nt: TGTGCCAGCAGCCCCGCCGGGACCGGGGAGACCCAGTACTTC
j_gene: TRBJ2-5
v_gene: TRBV7-2
d_gene: -
abundance: medium-sized

CDR3aa: CASSSDRDQYSNRPEAFF
CDR3nt: TGTGCCAGCAGCTCGGACAGGGACCAGTACAGTAACAGGCCAGAAGCTTTCTTT
j_gene: TRBJ1-1
v_gene: TRBV5-4
d_gene: TRBD1
abundance: few

CDR3aa: CASSALGNQPQHF
CDR3nt: TGTGCCAGCAGTGCCCTTGGGAATCAGCCCCAGCATTTT
j_gene: TRBJ1-5
v_gene: TRBV25-1
d_gene: -
abundance: few

CDR3aa: CASRRGTSGRDTQYF
CDR3nt: TGTGCCAGCAGACGCGGGACTAGCGGGCGAGATACGCAGTATTTT
j_gene: TRBJ2-3
v_gene: TRBV7-9
d_gene: TRBD2
abundance: -

CDR3aa: CASSSTGSEQFF
CDR3nt: TGTGCCAGCAGCTCCACAGGGTCGGAGCAGTTCTTC
j_gene: TRBJ2-1
v_gene: TRBV7-3
d_gene: -
abundance: many

CDR3aa: CSASGGGAGSAEQFF
CDR3nt: TGCAGTGCTAGCGGGGGGGGGGCCGGTTCAGCCGAGCAGTTCTTC
j_gene: TRBJ2-1
v_gene: TRBV20-1
d_gene: TRBD2
abundance: -

CDR3aa: CASSQGTGSYGYTF
CDR3nt: TGTGCCAGCAGCCAGGGAACAGGGTCCTATGGCTACACCTTC
j_gene: TRBJ1-2
v_gene: TRBV4-2
d_gene: -
abundance: -

CDR3aa: CASSWNLAGTDTQYF
CDR3nt: TGTGCCAGCAGTTGGAATCTAGCGGGAACAGATACGCAGTATTTT
j_gene: TRBJ2-3
v_gene: TRBV27
d_gene: TRBD2
abundance: few

CDR3aa: CASSLSGQTYEQYF
CDR3nt: TGTGCCAGCAGCTTATCGGGACAGACCTACGAGCAGTACTTC
j_gene: TRBJ2-7
v_gene: TRBV7-6
d_gene: TRBD1
abundance: -

CDR3aa: CASSFGPPNTEAFF
CDR3nt: TGTGCCAGCAGTTTCGGGCCTCCGAACACTGAAGCTTTCTTT
j_gene: TRBJ1-1
v_gene: TRBV12-3/TRBV12-4
d_gene: -
abundance: few

CDR3aa: CASSLLGRGTEAFF
CDR3nt: TGTGCCAGCAGTTTACTGGGGCGCGGCACTGAAGCTTTCTTT
j_gene: TRBJ1-1
v_gene: TRBV12-3/TRBV12-4
d_gene: -
abundance: -

CDR3aa: CASRRTGTYSNQPQHF
CDR3nt: TGTGCCAGCAGACGGACAGGTACTTATAGCAATCAGCCCCAGCATTTT
j_gene: TRBJ1-5
v_gene: TRBV2
d_gene: TRBD1
abundance: few

CDR3aa: CASPTPGEREQFF
CDR3nt: TGTGCCAGCCCCACCCCGGGTGAGAGGGAGCAGTTCTTC
j_gene: TRBJ2-1
v_gene: TRBV6-6
d_gene: -
abundance: once

CDR3aa: CASSNRDQPQHF
CDR3nt: TGTGCCAGCAGTAACAGGGATCAGCCCCAGCATTTT
j_gene: TRBJ1-5
v_gene: TRBV7-9
d_gene: -
abundance: -

CDR3aa: CASSTPAGSYEQYF
CDR3nt: TGTGCCAGCAGCACCCCCGCGGGTTCCTACGAGCAGTACTTC
j_gene: TRBJ2-7
v_gene: TRBV6-2/TRBV6-3
d_gene: -
abundance: few

CDR3aa: CASSQEFHGQHQPQHF
CDR3nt: TGCGCCAGCAGCCAAGAGTTTCATGGACAGCATCAGCCCCAGCATTTT
j_gene: TRBJ1-5
v_gene: TRBV4-1
d_gene: -
abundance: few

CDR3aa: CASSPGLAVHNEQFF
CDR3nt: TGTGCCAGCAGCCCCGGACTAGCGGTCCACAATGAGCAGTTCTTC
j_gene: TRBJ2-1
v_gene: TRBV28
d_gene: TRBD2
abundance: -

CDR3aa: CASSSGLAGTVRGEQYF
CDR3nt: TGTGCCAGCAGCTCGGGACTAGCGGGGACTGTGCGCGGCGAGCAGTACTTC
j_gene: TRBJ2-7
v_gene: TRBV7-2
d_gene: TRBD2
abundance: many

CDR3aa: CASSFRLRDRRENENSPLHF
CDR3nt: TGTGCCAGCAGTTTTCGACTAAGGGACAGGCGAGAGAATGAGAATTCACCCCTCCACTTT
j_gene: TRBJ1-6
v_gene: TRBV27
d_gene: TRBD1
abundance: few

CDR3aa: CASSLISGQTYYEQYF
CDR3nt: TGTGCCAGCAGCTTAATTTCCGGACAGACGTACTACGAGCAGTACTTC
j_gene: TRBJ2-7
v_gene: TRBV11-2
d_gene: -
abundance: -

CDR3aa: CASSDPQRGAYNEQFF
CDR3nt: TGTGCCAGCAGCGACCCTCAGCGGGGAGCTTACAATGAGCAGTTCTTC
j_gene: TRBJ2-1
v_gene: TRBV7-3
d_gene: TRBD2
abundance: once

CDR3aa: CASSSDNPPYEQYF
CDR3nt: TGTGCTAGCAGCTCGGATAACCCCCCCTACGAGCAGTACTTC
j_gene: TRBJ2-7
v_gene: TRBV7-7
d_gene: -
abundance: -

CDR3aa: CSGSAGKPPYEQYF
CDR3nt: TGCAGTGGATCAGCGGGAAAGCCCCCCTACGAGCAGTACTTC
j_gene: TRBJ2-7
v_gene: TRBV20-1
d_gene: TRBD2
abundance: -

CDR3aa: CASSFPGTGATGVNMNTEAFF
CDR3nt: TGTGCCAGCAGCTTCCCCGGGACAGGGGCCACCGGGGTGAATATGAACACTGAAGCTTTCTTT
j_gene: TRBJ1-1
v_gene: TRBV7-8
d_gene: TRBD1
abundance: many